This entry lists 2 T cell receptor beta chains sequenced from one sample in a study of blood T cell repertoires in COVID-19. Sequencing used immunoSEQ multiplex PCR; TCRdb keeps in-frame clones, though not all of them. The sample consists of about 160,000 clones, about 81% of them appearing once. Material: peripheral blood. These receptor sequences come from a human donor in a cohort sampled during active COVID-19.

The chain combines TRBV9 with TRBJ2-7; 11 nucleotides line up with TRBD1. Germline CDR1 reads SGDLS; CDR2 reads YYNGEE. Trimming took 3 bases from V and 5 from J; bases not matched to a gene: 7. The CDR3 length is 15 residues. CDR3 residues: CASSDGTGGSHEQYF. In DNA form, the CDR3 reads TGTGCCAGCAGCGATGGGACAGGGGGTTCCCACGAGCAGTACTTC. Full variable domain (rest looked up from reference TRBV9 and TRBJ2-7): DSGVTQTPKHLITATGQRVTLRCSPRSGDLSVYWYQQSLDQGLQFLIQYYNGEERAKGNILERFSAQQFPDLHSELNLSSLELGDSALYFCASSDGTGGSHEQYFGPGTRLTVT.

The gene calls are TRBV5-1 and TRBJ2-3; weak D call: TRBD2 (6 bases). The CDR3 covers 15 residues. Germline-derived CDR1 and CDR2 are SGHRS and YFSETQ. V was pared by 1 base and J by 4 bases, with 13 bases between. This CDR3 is CASSLSAGSSDTQYF. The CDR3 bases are TGCGCCAGCAGCTTGTCGGCGGGATCATCAGATACGCAGTATTTT.